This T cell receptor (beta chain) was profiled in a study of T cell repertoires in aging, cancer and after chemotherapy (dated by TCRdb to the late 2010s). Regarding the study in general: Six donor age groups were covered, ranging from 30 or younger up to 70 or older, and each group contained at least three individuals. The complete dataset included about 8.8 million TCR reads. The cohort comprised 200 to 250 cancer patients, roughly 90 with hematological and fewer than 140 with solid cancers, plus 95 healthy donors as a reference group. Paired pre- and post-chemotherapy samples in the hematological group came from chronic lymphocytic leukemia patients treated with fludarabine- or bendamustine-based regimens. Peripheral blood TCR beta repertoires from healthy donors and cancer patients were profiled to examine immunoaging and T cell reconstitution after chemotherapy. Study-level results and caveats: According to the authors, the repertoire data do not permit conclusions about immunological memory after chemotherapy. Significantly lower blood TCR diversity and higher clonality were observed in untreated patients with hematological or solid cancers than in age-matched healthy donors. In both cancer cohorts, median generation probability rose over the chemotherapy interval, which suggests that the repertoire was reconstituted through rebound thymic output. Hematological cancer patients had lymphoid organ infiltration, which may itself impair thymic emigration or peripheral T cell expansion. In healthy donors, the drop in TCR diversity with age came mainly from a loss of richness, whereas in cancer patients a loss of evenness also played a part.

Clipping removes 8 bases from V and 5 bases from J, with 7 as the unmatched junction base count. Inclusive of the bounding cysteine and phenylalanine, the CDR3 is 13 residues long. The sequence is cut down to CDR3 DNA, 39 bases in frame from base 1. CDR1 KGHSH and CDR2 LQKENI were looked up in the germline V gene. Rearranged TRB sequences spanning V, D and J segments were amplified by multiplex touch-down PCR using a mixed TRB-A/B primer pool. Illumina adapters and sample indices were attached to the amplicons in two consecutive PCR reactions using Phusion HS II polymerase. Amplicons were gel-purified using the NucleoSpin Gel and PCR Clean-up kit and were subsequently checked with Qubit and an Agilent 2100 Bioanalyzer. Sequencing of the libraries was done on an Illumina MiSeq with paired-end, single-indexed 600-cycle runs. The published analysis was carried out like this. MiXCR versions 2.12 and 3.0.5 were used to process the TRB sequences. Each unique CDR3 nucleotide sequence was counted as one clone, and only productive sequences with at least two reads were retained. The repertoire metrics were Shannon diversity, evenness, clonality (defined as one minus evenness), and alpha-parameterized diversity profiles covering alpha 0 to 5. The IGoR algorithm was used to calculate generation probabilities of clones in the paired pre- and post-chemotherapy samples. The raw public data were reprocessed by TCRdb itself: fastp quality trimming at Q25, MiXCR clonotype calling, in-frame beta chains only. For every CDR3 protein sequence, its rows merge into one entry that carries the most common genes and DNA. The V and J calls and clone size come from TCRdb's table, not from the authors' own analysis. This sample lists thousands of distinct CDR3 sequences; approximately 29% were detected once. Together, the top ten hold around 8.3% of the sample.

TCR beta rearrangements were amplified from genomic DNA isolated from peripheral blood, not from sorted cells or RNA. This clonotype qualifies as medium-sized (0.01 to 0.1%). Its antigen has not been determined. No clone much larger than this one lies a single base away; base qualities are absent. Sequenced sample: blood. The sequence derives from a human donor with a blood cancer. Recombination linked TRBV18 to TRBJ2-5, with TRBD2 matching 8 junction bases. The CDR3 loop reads CASETSVGETQYF. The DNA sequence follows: TGTGCCAGCGAGACTAGCGTGGGTGAGACCCAGTACTTC.